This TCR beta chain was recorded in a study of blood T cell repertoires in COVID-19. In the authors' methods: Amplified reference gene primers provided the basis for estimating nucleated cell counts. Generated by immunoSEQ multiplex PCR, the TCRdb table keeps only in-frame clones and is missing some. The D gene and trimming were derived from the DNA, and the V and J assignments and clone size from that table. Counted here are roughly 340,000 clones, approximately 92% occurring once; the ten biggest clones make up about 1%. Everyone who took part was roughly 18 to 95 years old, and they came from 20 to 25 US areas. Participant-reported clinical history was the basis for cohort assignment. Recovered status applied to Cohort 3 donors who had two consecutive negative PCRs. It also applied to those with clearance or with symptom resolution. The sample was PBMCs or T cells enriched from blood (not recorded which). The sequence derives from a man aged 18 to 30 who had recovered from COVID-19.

The CDR3, as DNA: TGTGCCAGCAGTCGGACTAGCGGGAGTGCAATCCACGAGCAGTACTTC. Translation gives CASSRTSGSAIHEQYF. The chain couples TRBV3-1 (or the pseudogene TRBV3-2) to TRBJ2-7; the match to TRBD2 covers 13 bases. Looked up from germline, CDR1 is LGHDT and CDR2 is YNNKEL (reference sequence). J lost 5 bases, V lost 6 bases, and 10 bases had no gene match. This CDR3 has 16 residues.